This TCR beta chain is drawn from a study of OX40 agonist ivuxolimab in advanced cancers. For the study at large: Ivuxolimab, an agonist antibody against OX40 (CD134), was given to patients. Dose-escalation patients were diagnosed with hepatocellular carcinoma, melanoma, renal cell cancer or head and neck cancer.

This clone was seen once. Its antigen is currently unknown. Notes on the study in general: Average numbers of expanded clones were greater in CD8+ T cells than in CD4+.

This CDR3 has 13 amino acids. V dropped 3 bases and J dropped 3 bases, with 8 bases sitting between them. Germline V gene lookup returns CDR1 MDHEN and CDR2 SYDVKM. Sequencing was performed with immunoSEQ multiplex PCR; in TCRdb, only in-frame clones are kept and a portion is missing. The sample yields tens of thousands of clones, 90% to 95% seen once. This specimen was CD4+ or CD8+ T cells sorted from blood, taken in a trial of the OX40 agonist ivuxolimab. The sequence was obtained from an adult with an advanced solid tumor such as melanoma, head and neck, liver or kidney cancer. The gene calls are TRBV28 and TRBJ1-1, with TRBD1 as a possible D gene (6 bases). The CDR3 reads CASSFRGYTEAFF. For the CDR3, the DNA is TGTGCCAGCAGTTTTAGGGGGTACACTGAAGCTTTCTTT.